The T cell receptor (beta chain) under discussion was sequenced for a study of T cell repertoires in cytomegalovirus infection. Study-wide points: Ex vivo responses were dominated by HLA-C-restricted CMV-specific TCR beta clonotypes.

The ends were cut back, 3 bases at V and 5 bases at J, with 19 bases in the middle. Germline V lookup: CDR1 DFQATT, CDR2 SNEGSKA (reference sequence). The CDR3 is 15 residues long. This clonotype appeared a few times. The antigen is undetermined. TCRdb re-called the reads through MiXCR, storing one row per CDR3 protein. There are some 280,000 distinct CDR3 sequences in the sample; roughly 13% occur only once, and roughly 8.7% lies in the top ten. The sequence derives from a human donor in good health (CMV status not recorded). Some clones in this sample may be carry-over from other donors' samples. This chain uses TRBV20-1 with TRBJ2-5; the D gene is possibly TRBD2 (5 bases). Sequencing was done on a sample of PBMCs. The CDR3 coding sequence is TGCAGTGCTAGGCGGCTAGCCGAAAGTTGGGAGACCCAGTACTTC. As protein: CSARRLAESWETQYF.